The clone carrying this T cell receptor (beta chain) appeared once. The entry originates in a study of blood T cell repertoires in COVID-19. Profiling relied on immunoSEQ multiplex PCR, and the TCRdb table lists in-frame clones only, not all of them. The sample carries more than 85,000 clones, around nine tenths recorded once. V was pared by 7 bases and J by 2 bases, with 8 bases of the junction left unmatched. CDR1 is LNHDA and CDR2 is SQIVND in the germline V gene (reference sequence). The CDR3 runs to 17 residues. The sequenced material came from peripheral blood. The TCR originated in an elderly woman with acute or convalescent COVID-19. The V gene is TRBV19, the J gene TRBJ2-2, with 12 bases fitting TRBD2. CDR3 coding DNA: TGTGCCAGTACCTCGACTAGCGGGAGCTATAACACCGGGGAGCTGTTTTTT. Its translation is CASTSTSGSYNTGELFF.